The 20 T cell receptor beta chains presented below share a single source sample, sequenced in a study of human T cells and chemical hapten exposure. Using its own MiXCR run on the RACE reads, TCRdb lists one record per CDR3 protein. Among under 100,000 distinct CDR3 sequences listed, about 9% were seen once. The time point was: pre-sensitization, week 0. Documented treatment: therapeutic diphenylcyclopropenone sensitization with weekly scalp DPC. The material was whole blood, obtained in connection with sensitization to the hapten diphenylcyclopropenone (DPC). The receptors stem from a man aged 40-50 years with alopecia areata. Some clones in this sample may be carry-over from other donors' samples.

In its sample, this clonotype was seen a few times. CDR3 protein: CASSLGSPSRTGRSDSNKNIQYF. The CDR3 DNA is TGTGCCAGCAGCTTAGGGTCCCCTTCGCGTACCGGGCGGTCGGACAGCAACAAAAACATTCAGTACTTC. The rearrangement links TRBV7-2 to TRBJ2-4; TRBD1 is a possible D gene (6 bases). CDR3 size: 23 residues. Between the trimmed V and J ends, which lost 1 base and 3 bases, there was a span of 34 bases. CDR1 and CDR2 (germline): SGHTA, FQGNSA.

Many counts were recorded for this clonotype. This chain links TRBV30 with TRBJ2-3, with D possibly being TRBD1 (7 bases). The germline V gene encodes CDR1 GTSNPN and CDR2 SVGIG (reference sequence). The CDR3 is made up of 14 amino acids. Trimming removed 5 bases at V and 3 bases at J, with 15 bases between. The CDR3, as DNA: TGTGCCTGGGCCAGGGGGGACGAGACAGATACGCAGTATTTT. Protein sequence: CAWARGDETDTQYF.

The V call is TRBV6-2 or TRBV6-3, the J call TRBJ2-3; TRBD2 matches at 10 bases. CDR1 and CDR2 (germline): MNHEY, SVGEGT. Unmatched junction bases numbered 13, after V lost 7 bases and J lost 6 bases. CDR3 size: 16 residues. In DNA, the CDR3 is TGTGCCAGCAAACCGGGACTAGCGAAAGGAAGGGATACGCAGTATTTT. It yields the protein CASKPGLAKGRDTQYF.

This clonotype was counted a few times. The CDR3 region has the DNA TGTGCCAGCAGCCTACCGGGACAGGGGGCTCCCCGGCCCGGGAGGGGCTCCAATGAGCAGTTCTTC. It yields the protein CASSLPGQGAPRPGRGSNEQFF. V and J are TRBV7-6 and TRBJ2-1, with 12 bases matching TRBD1. The CDR3 runs 22 residues. The germline V gene encodes CDR1 SGHVS and CDR2 FNYEAQ. With 5 bases clipped from V and 6 bases from J, the junction kept 26 bases outside the gene matches.

This clonotype was seen a few times. The rearrangement joins TRBV7-2 to TRBJ2-3; D gene unclear. This CDR3 contains 14 residues. Germline CDR1 SGHTA, CDR2 FQGNSA. V gave up 2 bases and J gave up 2 bases, with 8 bases separating them. The CDR3 here is CASSLNLPTDTQYF. The CDR3 coding sequence is TGTGCCAGCAGCTTAAACCTCCCCACAGATACGCAGTATTTT.

This sequence joins TRBV2 and TRBJ1-2; no firm D call. V lost 3 bases to trimming and J lost 1 base, with 9 bases between them. CDR3 size: 14 residues. Per germline, CDR1 SNHLY and CDR2 FYNNEI. This chain's CDR3 is CASSERGINYGYTF. For the CDR3, the DNA is TGTGCCAGCAGTGAGCGCGGGATTAACTATGGCTACACCTTC.

V is TRBV12-3 or TRBV12-4 and J is TRBJ2-3, with D perhaps matching TRBD1 or TRBD2 (5 bases each). V was pared by 6 bases and J by 4 bases, with 17 bases between. This CDR3 region has 15 residues. The CDR3 nucleotides read TGTGCCAGCAGCCTGGGGCGGAGGCCGGCAGATACGCAGTATTTT. It is translated as CASSLGRRPADTQYF.

This clonotype has at least ten counts. The gene calls are TRBV12-3 or TRBV12-4 and TRBJ2-7; maybe TRBD1 (6 bases). Trimming stripped 3 bases from V and 0 bases from J, with 9 bases between. There are 14 residues in the CDR3. CDR3 residues: CASSLHRDSYEQYF. The DNA for the CDR3 is TGTGCCAGCAGTTTGCACAGGGACTCCTACGAGCAGTACTTC.

This clonotype showed up many times. The chain carries TRBV29-1 and TRBJ2-1, with TRBD2 matching over 10 bases. Germline V lookup: CDR1 SQVTM, CDR2 ANQGSEA. The CDR3 extends over 14 amino acids. The CDR3 reads CASGVASGSNEQFF. The CDR3 bases are TGCGCGTCTGGGGTGGCTAGCGGGAGTAATGAGCAGTTCTTC.

This clonotype has ten or more counts. The chain couples TRBV12-3 or TRBV12-4 to TRBJ2-4; D is possibly TRBD2 (5 bases). The CDR3 contains 13 residues. V was cut by 7 bases and J by 6 bases, with 13 bases left in between. The CDR3 region is CASTPSEGNIQYF. The CDR3 DNA reads TGTGCCAGCACCCCGAGCGAGGGAAACATTCAGTACTTC.

In this sample, this clonotype turned up a few times. Here the CDR3 reads CASSSQMTLQAKNIQYF. The CDR3 DNA sequence: TGTGCCAGCAGCTCCCAGATGACATTACAAGCCAAAAACATTCAGTACTTC. The chain couples TRBV7-9 to TRBJ2-4, with unresolved D. CDR1 is SEHNR and CDR2 is FQNEAQ in the germline V gene (reference sequence). V lost 4 bases, J lost 0 bases, and 16 bases lay in between. The CDR3 consists of 17 residues. Based on the CDR3 plus reference TRBV7-9 and TRBJ2-4, the full variable domain is DTGVSQNPRHKITKRGQNVTFRCDPISEHNRLYWYRQTLGQGPEFLTYFQNEAQLEKSRLLSDRFSAERPKGSFSTLEIQRTEQGDSAMYLCASSSQMTLQAKNIQYFGAGTRLSVL.

This clonotype was detected only a few times. The V and J genes are TRBV5-4 and TRBJ2-4; either TRBD1 or TRBD2 may fit D (6 bases each). Trimming stripped 3 bases from V and 0 bases from J, with 13 bases between. This CDR3 comprises 16 residues. Germline-derived CDR1 and CDR2 are SGHNT and YYREEE (reference sequence). The CDR3 loop is CASSSRGALAKNIQYF. The CDR3 DNA follows: TGTGCCAGCAGCTCAAGGGGGGCCCTAGCCAAAAACATTCAGTACTTC.

Ten or more counts support this clonotype. The chain employs TRBV12-3 or TRBV12-4 and TRBJ1-2, with no clear D. V lost 6 bases, J lost 4 bases, and 15 bases lay in between. The CDR3 is 14 amino acids. As DNA, the CDR3 is TGTGCCAGCAGCCCTACCAGCGAGGGCTATGGCTACACCTTC. It is translated as CASSPTSEGYGYTF.

The chain joins TRBV2 to TRBJ2-1, with D possibly matching TRBD2 (5 bases). The germline V gene encodes CDR1 SNHLY and CDR2 FYNNEI. The CDR3 contains 14 residues. Trimming took off 7 bases at V and 2 bases at J, with 12 bases between the two ends. The CDR3 bases are TGTGCCAGCACAAGCGGAGTCACCTACAATGAGCAGTTCTTC. It is translated as CASTSGVTYNEQFF.

The genes are TRBV5-4 and TRBJ1-2, with unresolved D. The CDR3 totals 15 residues. Trimming removed 4 bases at V and 8 bases at J, with 21 bases between. Germline V gene data show CDR1 as SGHNT and CDR2 as YYREEE (reference sequence). In DNA form, the CDR3 reads TGTGCCAGCAGCCCCCCCGGTCGCCCTTCCCAAGGCTACACCTTC. This encodes CASSPPGRPSQGYTF. Full variable domain (outside the CDR3, taken from reference TRBV5-4 and TRBJ1-2): ETGVTQSPTHLIKTRGQQVTLRCSSQSGHNTVSWYQQALGQGPQFIFQYYREEENGRGNFPPRFSGLQFPNYSSELNVNALELDDSALYLCASSPPGRPSQGYTFGSGTRLTVV.

The rearrangement uses TRBV18 and TRBJ2-1, with TRBD2 matching over 7 bases. The CDR3 is made up of 16 amino acids. CDR1 KGHSH and CDR2 LQKENI come from the germline V gene. V lost 8 bases to trimming and J lost 0 bases; unmatched junction nucleotides: 10. This CDR3 is CASTPASGSSYNEQFF. In DNA, the CDR3 is TGTGCCAGCACGCCGGCTAGCGGAAGCTCCTACAATGAGCAGTTCTTC.

This clonotype has at least ten counts. V is TRBV12-3 or TRBV12-4 and J is TRBJ1-1; D remains ambiguous. V was trimmed by 3 bases and J by 1 base, leaving 6 bases between them. This CDR3 has 13 amino acids. The CDR3 protein is CASSLSPNTEAFF. DNA of the CDR3: TGTGCCAGCAGTTTGAGCCCGAACACTGAAGCTTTCTTT.

This clonotype came up many times. The chain employs TRBV13 and TRBJ2-3; possibly TRBD2 for D (6 bases). Trimming took 7 bases from V and 6 from J, leaving 14 bases between them. Germline V gene data show CDR1 as PRHDT and CDR2 as FYEKMQ (reference sequence). The length of the CDR3 is 13 residues. CDR3: CASTNPGEDTQYF. DNA of the CDR3: TGTGCCAGCACCAATCCGGGAGAGGATACGCAGTATTTT.

The chain couples TRBV2 to TRBJ2-4; D perhaps matches TRBD1 (6 bases). The CDR3 runs 14 residues. CDR1 SNHLY and CDR2 FYNNEI come from the germline V gene. Between the trimmed V and J ends, which lost 6 bases and 8 bases, there was a span of 17 bases. The CDR3 sequence: CASRTPQGRDIQYF. CDR3 nucleotide sequence: TGTGCCAGCAGAACTCCTCAGGGGCGAGACATTCAGTACTTC.

The V and J genes are TRBV20-1 and TRBJ2-1; D gene ambiguous. The CDR3 spans 14 residues. Looked up from germline, CDR1 is DFQATT and CDR2 is SNEGSKA (reference sequence). V lost 4 bases and J 9 bases, leaving 19 bases between the germline ends. The CDR3 region is CSATPIPGTLEQFF. DNA of the CDR3: TGCAGTGCTACCCCGATACCAGGCACACTTGAGCAGTTCTTC.